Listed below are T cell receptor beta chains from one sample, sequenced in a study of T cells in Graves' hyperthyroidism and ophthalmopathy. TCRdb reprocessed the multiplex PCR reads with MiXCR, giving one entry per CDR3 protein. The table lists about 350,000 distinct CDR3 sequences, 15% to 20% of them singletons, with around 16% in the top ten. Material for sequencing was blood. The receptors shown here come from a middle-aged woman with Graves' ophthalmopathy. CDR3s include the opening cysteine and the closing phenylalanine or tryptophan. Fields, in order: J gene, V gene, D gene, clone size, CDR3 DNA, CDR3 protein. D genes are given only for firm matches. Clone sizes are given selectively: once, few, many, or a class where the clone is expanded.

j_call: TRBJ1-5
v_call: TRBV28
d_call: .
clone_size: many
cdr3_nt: TGTGCCAGCAGTTTTTGGGGAAATCAGCCCCAGCATTTT
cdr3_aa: CASSFWGNQPQHF

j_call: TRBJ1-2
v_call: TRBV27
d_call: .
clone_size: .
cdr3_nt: TGTGCCAGCAGTTTGAATGAGGGGGGCTACACCTTC
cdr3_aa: CASSLNEGGYTF

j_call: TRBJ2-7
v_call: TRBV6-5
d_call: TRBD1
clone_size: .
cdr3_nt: TGTGCCAGCAGTTACATCCCCTCGACAGGGGGGCCCTACGAGCAGTACTTC
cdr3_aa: CASSYIPSTGGPYEQYF

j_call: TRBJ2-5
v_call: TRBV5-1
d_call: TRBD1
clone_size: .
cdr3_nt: TGCGCCAGCAGTCGCGACAGGGCGGGAGAGACCCAGTACTTC
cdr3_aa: CASSRDRAGETQYF

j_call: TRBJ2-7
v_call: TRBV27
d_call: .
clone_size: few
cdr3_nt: TGTGCCAGCAGTTTATCGTCGAAGGGGAGCTCCTACGAGCAGTACTTC
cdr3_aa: CASSLSSKGSSYEQYF

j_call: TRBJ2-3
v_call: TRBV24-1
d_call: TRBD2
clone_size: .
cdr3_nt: TGTGCCACCAGTGTTAGGACTAGCGGGAGCACAGATACGCAGTATTTT
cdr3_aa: CATSVRTSGSTDTQYF

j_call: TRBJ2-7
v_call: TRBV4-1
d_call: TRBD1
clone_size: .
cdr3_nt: TGCGCCAGCAGCCAATTAGGACAGGGGGCGCGGTCCGAGCAGTACTTC
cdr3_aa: CASSQLGQGARSEQYF

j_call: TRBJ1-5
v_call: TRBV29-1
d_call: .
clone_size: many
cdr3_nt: TGCAGCGTTGGTGCGAGCAATCAGCCCCAGCATTTT
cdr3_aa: CSVGASNQPQHF

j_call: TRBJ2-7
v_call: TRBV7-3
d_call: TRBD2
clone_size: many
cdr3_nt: TGTGCCAGCAGCTTAAATGGGGCGGGGCTAGCGGCCTCCTTTGACGAGCAGTACTTC
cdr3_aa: CASSLNGAGLAASFDEQYF

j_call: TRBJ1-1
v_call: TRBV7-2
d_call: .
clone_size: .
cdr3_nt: TGTGCCAGCAGCCTGGACATGATGAACACTGAAGCTTTCTTT
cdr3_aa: CASSLDMMNTEAFF

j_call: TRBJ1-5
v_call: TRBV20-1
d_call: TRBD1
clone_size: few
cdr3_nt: TGCAGTGCCTCCGGGACAGGGGGTTATCACCCAAGCCTGGCCCAGCATTTT
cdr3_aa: CSASGTGGYHPSLAQHF

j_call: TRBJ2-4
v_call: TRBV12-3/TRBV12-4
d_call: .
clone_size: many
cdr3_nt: TGTGCCAGCAGTTTGAGGAGAGCGGACATTCAGTACTTC
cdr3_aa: CASSLRRADIQYF

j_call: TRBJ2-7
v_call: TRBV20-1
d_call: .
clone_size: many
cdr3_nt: TGCAGTGCTAGACCCAACACCGAGCAGTACTTC
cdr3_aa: CSARPNTEQYF

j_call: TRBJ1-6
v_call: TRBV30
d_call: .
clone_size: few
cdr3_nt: TGTGCCTGGAGTACGTACGGGAATTCACCCCTCCACTTT
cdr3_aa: CAWSTYGNSPLHF

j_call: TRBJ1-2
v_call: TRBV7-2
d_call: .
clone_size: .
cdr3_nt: TGTGCCAGCAGCTTAGAGTTCTCTAACTATGGCTACACCTTC
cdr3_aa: CASSLEFSNYGYTF

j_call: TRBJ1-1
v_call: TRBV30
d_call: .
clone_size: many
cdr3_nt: TGTGCCGGTGACAGCCTGAGGAACACTGAAGCTTTCTTT
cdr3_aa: CAGDSLRNTEAFF

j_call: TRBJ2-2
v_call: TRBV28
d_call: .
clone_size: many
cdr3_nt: TGTGCCAGCAGTCCATCGACGGATATCGGGGAGCTGTTTTTT
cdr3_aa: CASSPSTDIGELFF

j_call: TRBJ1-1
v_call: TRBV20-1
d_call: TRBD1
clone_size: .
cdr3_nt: TGCAGTGTCAGGGGGAAGGACACTGAAGCTTTCTTT
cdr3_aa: CSVRGKDTEAFF

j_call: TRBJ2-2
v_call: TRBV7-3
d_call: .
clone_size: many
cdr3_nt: TGTGCCAGCAGTACGAAGGACGCGGGGTCCACCGGGGAGCTGTTTTTT
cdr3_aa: CASSTKDAGSTGELFF

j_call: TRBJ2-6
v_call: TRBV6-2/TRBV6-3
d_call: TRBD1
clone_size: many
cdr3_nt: TGTGCCAGCAGACCCACAGGGGGGAAAAGCTCTGGGGCCAACGTCCTGACTTTC
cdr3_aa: CASRPTGGKSSGANVLTF

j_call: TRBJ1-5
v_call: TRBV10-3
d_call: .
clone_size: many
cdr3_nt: TGTGCCATCAGTGAGGGCGGATTCAATCAGCCCCAGCATTTT
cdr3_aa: CAISEGGFNQPQHF

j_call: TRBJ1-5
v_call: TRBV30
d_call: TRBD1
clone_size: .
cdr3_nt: TGTGCCTGGAGTGTCGGAAGGGACAGGGGGCTTGGCAATCAGCCCCAGCATTTT
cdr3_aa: CAWSVGRDRGLGNQPQHF

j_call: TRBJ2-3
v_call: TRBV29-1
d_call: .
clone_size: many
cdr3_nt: TGCAGCGTTGACGAGGGGGCAGATACGCAGTATTTT
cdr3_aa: CSVDEGADTQYF

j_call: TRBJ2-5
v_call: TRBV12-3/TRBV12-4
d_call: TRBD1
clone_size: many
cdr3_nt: TGTGCCAGCAGTTCACAGGGGGCGGGGGAGACCCAGTACTTC
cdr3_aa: CASSSQGAGETQYF

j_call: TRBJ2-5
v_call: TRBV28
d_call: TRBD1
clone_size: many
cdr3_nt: TGTGCCAGCAGTTCGCGCGGGACAGGGCGTCAAGAGACCCAGTACTTC
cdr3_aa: CASSSRGTGRQETQYF

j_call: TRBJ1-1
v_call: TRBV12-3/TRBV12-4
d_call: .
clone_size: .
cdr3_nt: TGTGCCAGCAGCGACCCCAGTGTGGGTCCGAACACTGAAGCTTTCTTT
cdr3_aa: CASSDPSVGPNTEAFF

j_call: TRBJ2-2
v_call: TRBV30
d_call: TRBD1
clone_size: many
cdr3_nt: TGTGCCTGGAGTGTAGACCGGCGGAGACAGGGTACGCTGTTTTTT
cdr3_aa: CAWSVDRRRQGTLFF

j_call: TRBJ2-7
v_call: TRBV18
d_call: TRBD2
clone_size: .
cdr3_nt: TGTGCCAGCTCACCCCAACCACCCCAGGTTAGCGGGAGGTCCTACGAGCAGTACTTC
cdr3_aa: CASSPQPPQVSGRSYEQYF

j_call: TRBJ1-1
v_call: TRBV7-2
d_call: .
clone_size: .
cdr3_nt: TGTGCCAGCAGCGTTCGACAGAGGGGTACTGAAGCTTTCTTT
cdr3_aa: CASSVRQRGTEAFF

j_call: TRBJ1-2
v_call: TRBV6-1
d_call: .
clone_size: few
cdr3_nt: TGTGCCAGCAGTGTGGTTCGTGGCTACACCTTC
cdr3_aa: CASSVVRGYTF